These T cell receptor beta chains were read from a single sample in a study of radiation and T cells in renal cell carcinoma. Clones were read by immunoSEQ multiplex PCR, and TCRdb kept only the in-frame ones, dropping some. This sample yields 130,000 to 150,000 clones, of which nearly 90% are seen a single time; around 12% belongs to the top ten. The sample was blood, taken from a patient whose treatment included radiotherapy and nephrectomy. All receptors derive from a woman in her 50s with renal cell carcinoma. Each CDR3 is given with its conserved first and last residue. The D gene is left open where the match is weak. Clone sizes are given selectively: once, few, many, or a class where the clone is expanded.

cdr3_length: 14; v_call: TRBV29-1; clone_size: .; d_call: TRBD1; j_call: TRBJ2-7; cdr3_aa: CSVEFRGQGSEQYF; cdr3_nt: TGCAGCGTTGAATTTCGAGGACAGGGTAGCGAGCAGTACTTC
cdr3_length: 13; v_call: TRBV6-5; clone_size: .; d_call: .; j_call: TRBJ2-7; cdr3_aa: CASSPSLSYEQYF; cdr3_nt: TGTGCCAGCTCCCCCTCCCTGTCCTACGAGCAGTACTTC
cdr3_length: 17; v_call: TRBV5-1; clone_size: .; d_call: TRBD2; j_call: TRBJ2-2; cdr3_aa: CASSPWTSGSNTGELFF; cdr3_nt: TGCGCCAGCAGCCCGTGGACTAGCGGGTCGAACACCGGGGAGCTGTTTTTT
cdr3_length: 13; v_call: TRBV6-5; clone_size: once; d_call: TRBD1; j_call: TRBJ1-1; cdr3_aa: CASSKTGEEEAFF; cdr3_nt: TGTGCCAGCAGTAAGACAGGGGAAGAGGAAGCTTTCTTT
cdr3_length: 17; v_call: TRBV12-5; clone_size: .; d_call: TRBD1; j_call: TRBJ1-6; cdr3_aa: CASGRQGGSSYNSPLHF; cdr3_nt: TGTGCTAGTGGTCGACAGGGTGGGAGCTCCTATAATTCACCCCTCCACTTT
cdr3_length: 15; v_call: TRBV7-2; clone_size: .; d_call: TRBD2; j_call: TRBJ2-3; cdr3_aa: CASSTGLAGAPIEYF; cdr3_nt: TGTGCCAGCAGCACCGGACTAGCGGGGGCCCCCATTGAGTATTTT
cdr3_length: 14; v_call: TRBV7-6; clone_size: .; d_call: .; j_call: TRBJ2-2; cdr3_aa: CASMLSGATGELFF; cdr3_nt: TGTGCCAGCATGTTGTCCGGGGCCACCGGGGAGCTGTTTTTT
cdr3_length: 16; v_call: TRBV19; clone_size: .; d_call: .; j_call: TRBJ1-5; cdr3_aa: CASSPAAQSGGQPQHF; cdr3_nt: TGTGCCAGTAGTCCAGCTGCACAGTCGGGCGGTCAGCCCCAGCATTTT
cdr3_length: 16; v_call: TRBV11-2; clone_size: .; d_call: .; j_call: TRBJ1-6; cdr3_aa: CASSLEGGRDNSPLHF; cdr3_nt: TGTGCCAGCAGCTTAGAGGGGGGGCGGGATAATTCACCCCTCCACTTT
cdr3_length: 12; v_call: TRBV2; clone_size: .; d_call: .; j_call: TRBJ2-1; cdr3_aa: CASGTRASEQFF; cdr3_nt: TGTGCCAGCGGCACCAGGGCGAGTGAGCAGTTCTTC
cdr3_length: 16; v_call: TRBV7-9; clone_size: .; d_call: .; j_call: TRBJ1-4; cdr3_aa: CASSSTTGPFNEKLFF; cdr3_nt: TGTGCCAGCAGCTCCACAACAGGGCCCTTTAATGAAAAACTGTTTTTT
cdr3_length: 15; v_call: TRBV29-1; clone_size: .; d_call: TRBD1; j_call: TRBJ2-7; cdr3_aa: CSVMISGTGGYEQYF; cdr3_nt: TGCAGCGTCATGATCTCCGGGACAGGGGGCTACGAGCAGTACTTC
cdr3_length: 15; v_call: TRBV18; clone_size: few; d_call: TRBD1; j_call: TRBJ1-4; cdr3_aa: CASSPGTGTNEKLFF; cdr3_nt: TGTGCCAGCTCACCAGGGACAGGGACTAATGAAAAACTGTTTTTT
cdr3_length: 15; v_call: TRBV10-1; clone_size: once; d_call: TRBD1; j_call: TRBJ1-4; cdr3_aa: CASSDRGTGSEKLFF; cdr3_nt: TGCGCCAGCAGTGATCGAGGGACAGGGAGCGAAAAACTGTTTTTT
cdr3_length: 16; v_call: TRBV19; clone_size: .; d_call: TRBD1; j_call: TRBJ1-4; cdr3_aa: CASGTGGPWTNEKLFF; cdr3_nt: TGTGCCAGCGGGACAGGCGGACCGTGGACTAATGAAAAACTGTTTTTT
cdr3_length: 14; v_call: TRBV9; clone_size: once; d_call: .; j_call: TRBJ1-2; cdr3_aa: CASSATGNQGGYTF; cdr3_nt: TGTGCCAGCAGCGCAACAGGTAATCAGGGAGGCTACACCTTC
cdr3_length: 14; v_call: TRBV6-5; clone_size: .; d_call: .; j_call: TRBJ1-5; cdr3_aa: CASSYRREGQPQHF; cdr3_nt: TGTGCCAGCAGTTACCGCAGGGAGGGTCAGCCCCAGCATTTT
cdr3_length: 14; v_call: TRBV12-5; clone_size: .; d_call: TRBD1; j_call: TRBJ2-3; cdr3_aa: CASGLVQGLRGQYF; cdr3_nt: TGTGCTAGTGGTTTGGTACAGGGGTTGAGGGGGCAGTATTTT
cdr3_length: 15; v_call: TRBV19; clone_size: .; d_call: TRBD2; j_call: TRBJ2-1; cdr3_aa: CASNLGLADYNEQFF; cdr3_nt: TGTGCCAGTAATCTGGGACTAGCGGATTACAATGAGCAGTTCTTC
cdr3_length: 18; v_call: TRBV7-3; clone_size: .; d_call: .; j_call: TRBJ1-1; cdr3_aa: CASSLTGPVSGMNTEAFF; cdr3_nt: TGTGCCAGCAGCTTAACGGGACCGGTGTCGGGGATGAACACTGAAGCTTTCTTT
cdr3_length: 12; v_call: TRBV19; clone_size: few; d_call: .; j_call: TRBJ1-1; cdr3_aa: CASSKRNTEAFF; cdr3_nt: TGTGCCAGTAGTAAGAGAAACACTGAAGCTTTCTTT
cdr3_length: 15; v_call: TRBV6-1; clone_size: .; d_call: TRBD1; j_call: TRBJ2-7; cdr3_aa: CASSFPGTGEDEQYF; cdr3_nt: TGTGCCAGCAGTTTTCCCGGGACAGGGGAGGACGAGCAGTACTTC
cdr3_length: 14; v_call: TRBV11-1; clone_size: .; d_call: .; j_call: TRBJ2-7; cdr3_aa: CASSLVGYSSEQYF; cdr3_nt: TGTGCCAGCAGCTTAGTAGGGTATTCCTCCGAGCAGTACTTC
cdr3_length: 16; v_call: TRBV7-2; clone_size: .; d_call: TRBD1; j_call: TRBJ1-4; cdr3_aa: CASSADRGFVTEKLFF; cdr3_nt: TGTGCCAGCAGCGCAGACAGGGGATTTGTTACTGAAAAACTGTTTTTT
cdr3_length: 13; v_call: TRBV7-2; clone_size: .; d_call: .; j_call: TRBJ2-1; cdr3_aa: CASSYKGDNEQFF; cdr3_nt: TGTGCCAGCAGTTATAAGGGAGACAATGAGCAGTTCTTC
cdr3_length: 18; v_call: TRBV4-3; clone_size: .; d_call: TRBD2; j_call: TRBJ2-1; cdr3_aa: CASSQFPLTSGGYNEQFF; cdr3_nt: TGCGCCAGCAGCCAATTTCCCCTGACTAGCGGGGGTTACAATGAGCAGTTCTTC
cdr3_length: 14; v_call: TRBV2; clone_size: medium-sized; d_call: .; j_call: TRBJ1-4; cdr3_aa: CASTFYGGREKLFF; cdr3_nt: TGTGCCAGCACTTTCTACGGAGGACGAGAAAAACTGTTTTTT
cdr3_length: 18; v_call: TRBV10-3; clone_size: few; d_call: .; j_call: TRBJ1-3; cdr3_aa: CATQEAGLEINRRNTIYF; cdr3_nt: TGTGCCACACAAGAAGCCGGCCTCGAGATTAATAGGCGAAACACCATATATTTT
cdr3_length: 15; v_call: TRBV30; clone_size: .; d_call: .; j_call: TRBJ1-2; cdr3_aa: CAWSPRRGLVYGYTF; cdr3_nt: TGTGCCTGGAGTCCGCGGCGGGGGTTGGTCTATGGCTACACCTTC
cdr3_length: 18; v_call: TRBV29-1; clone_size: few; d_call: TRBD2; j_call: TRBJ2-1; cdr3_aa: CSVGRLAGGPISENEQFF; cdr3_nt: TGCAGCGTTGGGCGACTAGCGGGGGGGCCGATCTCCGAAAATGAGCAGTTCTTC
cdr3_length: 14; v_call: TRBV9; clone_size: .; d_call: .; j_call: TRBJ2-3; cdr3_aa: CASSDGPSTDTQYF; cdr3_nt: TGTGCCAGCAGCGACGGGCCTAGCACAGATACGCAGTATTTT
cdr3_length: 16; v_call: TRBV7-6; clone_size: .; d_call: .; j_call: TRBJ2-7; cdr3_aa: CASSLVGGGDSYEQYF; cdr3_nt: TGTGCCAGCAGCCTGGTGGGGGGCGGTGACTCCTACGAGCAGTACTTC
cdr3_length: 15; v_call: TRBV5-8; clone_size: .; d_call: TRBD2; j_call: TRBJ2-1; cdr3_aa: CASSLYGGGADEQFF; cdr3_nt: TGTGCCAGCAGCTTGTATGGCGGGGGGGCCGATGAGCAGTTCTTC